These 26 T cell receptor beta chains were all obtained from the same sample, sequenced in a study of T cells in Graves' hyperthyroidism and ophthalmopathy. The investigators amplified TCR beta CDR3 regions from RNA transcripts. The HTBI primer set drove a first-round RT-PCR of the TCR CDR3. Using its own MiXCR run on the multiplex PCR reads, TCRdb lists one record per CDR3 protein. The sample carries about 570,000 distinct CDR3 sequences, about 15% recorded once. The source material was blood. These receptors all come from a middle-aged woman with Graves' hyperthyroidism.

This clonotype was counted at least ten times. This rearrangement joins TRBV12-3 or TRBV12-4 to TRBJ2-2; D is unclear. Trimming shortened V by 6 bases and J by 2 bases, and 16 bases separated the two germline ends. This CDR3 is built from 16 residues. The CDR3 is CASRLAGATNTGELFF. The CDR3 DNA follows: TGTGCCAGCAGGCTTGCCGGCGCCACCAACACCGGGGAGCTGTTTTTT.

In its sample, this clonotype was seen a few times. This rearrangement joins TRBV12-3 or TRBV12-4 to TRBJ2-7; no firm D call. CDR3 length: 12 residues. Deletions cut 6 bases from V and 6 bases from J, with 12 bases between. CDR3 protein: CASRVAYREQYF. In nucleotides, the CDR3 is TGTGCCAGCAGGGTAGCTTATCGCGAGCAGTACTTC.

In its sample, this clonotype was seen many times. The V call is TRBV7-8, the J call TRBJ1-5; 9 nucleotides agree with TRBD1. J gave up 4 bases and V 5 bases, and 6 bases lay outside the gene matches. The germline gives CDR1 SGHVS, CDR2 FQNEAQ. This CDR3 has 15 amino acids. CDR3 nucleotides: TGTGCCAGCAGCCCAGGGACAGGGACTAATCAGCCCCAGCATTTT. As protein: CASSPGTGTNQPQHF.

In its sample, this clonotype was seen once. A single base separates this from a much larger clone, so it may be a read error. This chain uses TRBV3-1 with TRBJ1-2, with D possibly being TRBD1 (5 bases). The germline CDR1 and CDR2 sequences are LGHDT and YNNKEL (reference sequence). The length of the CDR3 is 15 residues. V was trimmed by 4 bases and J by 0 bases, leaving 12 bases between them. CDR3 sequence: CASSRVRTPNYGYTF. CDR3 nucleotide sequence: TGTGCCAGCAGCCGAGTGCGGACACCTAACTATGGCTACACCTTC.

J is TRBJ1-2 and V is TRBV10-3, with 9 bases identical to TRBD1. The junction had 8 bases not matched to a gene; V was cut back by 10 bases and J by 5 bases. This CDR3 has 13 residues. Per germline, CDR1 ENHRY and CDR2 SYGVKD. CDR3 sequence reads: CATEDRGVYGYTF. The CDR3 nucleotides read TGTGCCACCGAAGACAGGGGGGTATATGGCTACACCTTC.

This clonotype was recorded at least ten times. V usage is TRBV6-1 and J usage is TRBJ2-7; 8 bases are shared with TRBD1. From germline, CDR1 is MNHNS and CDR2 SASEGT. The CDR3 is made up of 13 amino acids. Trimming took 3 bases from V and 6 from J; bases not matched to a gene: 4. The chain's CDR3 is CASSEDRAGEQYF. The CDR3 nucleotides read TGTGCCAGCAGTGAGGACAGGGCGGGCGAGCAGTACTTC.

The CDR3 region has the DNA TGTGCCAGCAGCTGGGCGGGGGGCGTCTCCACCGGGGAGCTGTTTTTT. Translating gives CASSWAGGVSTGELFF. The chain combines TRBV7-9 with TRBJ2-2, with 8 bases matching TRBD2. Germline values: CDR1 SEHNR, CDR2 FQNEAQ (reference sequence). The CDR3 is 16 residues long. V gave up 4 bases and J gave up 4 bases; unmatched junction bases: 8.

This clonotype was seen at least ten times. The CDR3, as DNA: TGTGCCAGCAGAAGCAGGCAAAACTCTGGAAACACCATATATTTT. Protein product: CASRSRQNSGNTIYF. This sequence joins TRBV28 and TRBJ1-3, with D uncertain. The length of the CDR3 is 15 residues. V shed 6 bases and J shed 0 bases, with 12 bases lying between them. Germline CDR1 is MDHEN and CDR2 is SYDVKM.

This clonotype was found many times. The V and J genes are TRBV28 and TRBJ1-1, with TRBD1 matching 7 bases. Germline assignment: CDR1 MDHEN and CDR2 SYDVKM. This CDR3 contains 13 residues. Unmatched junction bases numbered 9, after V lost 6 bases and J lost 8 bases. This CDR3 is CASRAYRGQEAFF. In DNA, the CDR3 is TGTGCCAGCAGAGCCTACAGGGGCCAAGAAGCTTTCTTT.

A word on this clonotype: The junction does not match germline at one end; this may be a read error. The chain couples TRBV2 to TRBJ1-4; no reliable D call. The germline gives CDR1 SNHLY, CDR2 FYNNEI. This CDR3 has 13 residues. CDR3 in amino acids: CTILVRNNEKLFF. The CDR3 region has the DNA TGTACCATCCTGGTGAGGAATAATGAAAAACTGTTTTTC.

This rearrangement joins TRBV6-1 to TRBJ2-7; possible D gene TRBD1, 5 bases. Germline V CDR1 and CDR2: MNHNS, SASEGT. The CDR3 extends over 13 amino acids. V lost 3 bases, J lost 3 bases, and 9 bases lay in between. CDR3 sequence: CASSDGRVYEQYF. The DNA of the CDR3 is TGTGCCAGCAGTGATGGCAGGGTCTACGAGCAGTACTTC.

This clonotype was observed many times. The V gene is TRBV18, the J gene TRBJ1-5; D remains unclear. V dropped 3 bases and J dropped 7 bases, with 28 bases sitting between them. Germline loops: CDR1 KGHSH, CDR2 LQKENI. This CDR3 comprises 19 residues. The CDR3 DNA follows: TGTGCCAGCTCACCCGGCTATGTAGGTGAGTTAGGGTCCGGACAGCCCCAGCATTTT. Its translation is CASSPGYVGELGSGQPQHF.

This clonotype showed up many times. The J gene is TRBJ1-2, the V gene TRBV30, with 7 nucleotides matching TRBD1. The CDR3 runs 12 residues. Trimming took 5 bases from V and 5 from J; bases not matched to a gene: 5. Germline V lookup: CDR1 GTSNPN, CDR2 SVGIG (reference sequence). The CDR3 DNA reads TGTGCCTGGTCGGGACAGTTTTATGGCTACACCTTC. It specifies CAWSGQFYGYTF.

The table lists this clonotype with a few counts. The V call is TRBV6-1, the J call TRBJ1-6; D ambiguous. The germline V gene has CDR1 MNHNS and CDR2 SASEGT. Trimming cost V 5 bases and J 3 bases, with 8 bases left between them. The CDR3 covers 14 residues. The CDR3 sequence is CASSISNYNSPLHF. The CDR3 region has the DNA TGTGCCAGCAGTATTAGTAACTATAATTCACCCCTCCACTTT.

The chain uses TRBV24-1 and TRBJ1-5; TRBD1 agrees at 10 bases. With V trimmed by 3 bases and J by 4 bases, 5 bases remained unmatched. This CDR3 contains 16 residues. Germline CDR1 is KGHDR and CDR2 is SFDVKD. CDR3 amino acids: CATSDGTGQGNQPQHF. The CDR3 DNA follows: TGTGCCACCAGTGATGGAACGGGACAGGGGAATCAGCCCCAGCATTTT.

CDR3 protein: CASSQAAFGRGYTF. Written as DNA, the CDR3 is TGCGCCAGCAGCCAAGCGGCCTTCGGTCGTGGCTACACCTTC. This rearrangement joins TRBV4-1 to TRBJ1-2; D remains unclear. V lost 1 base and J 7 bases, leaving 13 bases between the germline ends. The V gene's germline CDR1 is MGHRA and CDR2 YSYEKL. The CDR3 sequence is 14 residues long.

This clonotype came up once. Here the CDR3 reads CASSQGVAGGCQPQHF. As DNA, the CDR3 is TGTGCCAGCAGCCAAGGGGTGGCAGGGGGTTGTCAGCCCCAGCATTTT. The rearrangement joins TRBV3-1 to TRBJ1-5; 7 bases line up with TRBD1. The CDR3 has 16 amino acids. Germline V CDR1 and CDR2: LGHDT, YNNKEL (reference sequence). Trimming removed 1 base from V and 6 bases from J; junction bases left unmatched: 9.

This clonotype was detected ten times or more. V gene TRBV12-3 or TRBV12-4 combines with J gene TRBJ2-5, with 9 bases identical to TRBD2. The CDR3 runs to 18 residues. Trimming at V came to 5 bases and at J to 4 bases, leaving 17 bases not matched to a gene. CDR3 in amino acids: CASSPTRAKAGGRETQYF. The CDR3 DNA reads as TGTGCCAGCAGTCCCACGAGGGCGAAGGCGGGGGGGCGAGAGACCCAGTACTTC.

The chain recombines TRBV3-1 with TRBJ2-6; a possible D gene is TRBD2 (6 bases). The CDR3 is 19 amino acids. The germline CDR1 and CDR2 sequences are LGHDT and YNNKEL (reference sequence). V was trimmed by 1 base and J by 0 bases, leaving 16 bases between them. The CDR3 is CASSQGGGLISSGANVLTF. The CDR3 DNA sequence: TGTGCCAGCAGCCAAGGTGGGGGACTGATAAGCTCTGGGGCCAACGTCCTGACTTTC.

This clonotype was counted between two and nine times. The chain links TRBV5-1 to TRBJ2-7, with D tentatively TRBD2 (5 bases). Germline CDR1 reads SGHRS; CDR2 reads YFSETQ. The CDR3 length is 14 residues. Trimming shortened V by 7 bases and J by 4 bases, and 18 bases separated the two germline ends. CDR3 DNA: TGCGCCAGCCAATTTTCCGGGAAGGAGTACGAGCAGTACTTC. The encoded protein is CASQFSGKEYEQYF.

In this sample, this clonotype turned up many times. CDR3 DNA sequence: TGCGCCAGCAGCTCCACGACGACAGGGGATGAGCAGTTCTTC. It translates to CASSSTTTGDEQFF. The rearrangement uses TRBV5-1 and TRBJ2-1; 8 bases fit TRBD1. Looked up from germline, CDR1 is SGHRS and CDR2 is YFSETQ. This CDR3 is 14 amino acids long. Trimming removed 3 bases from V and 8 bases from J; junction bases left unmatched: 7.

The genes are TRBV2 and TRBJ2-1; D is uncertain. Trimming took 4 bases from V and 7 from J, leaving 5 bases between them. The CDR3 is 11 amino acids. CDR1 SNHLY and CDR2 FYNNEI come from the germline V gene. The CDR3 protein is CASSVLNEQFF. CDR3 nucleotides: TGTGCCAGCAGTGTTCTAAATGAGCAGTTCTTC.

The gene calls are TRBV28 and TRBJ1-2; D is perhaps TRBD1 (6 bases). Germline V CDR1 and CDR2: MDHEN, SYDVKM. This CDR3 is built from 13 residues. Deletions cut 3 bases from V and 6 bases from J, with 11 bases between. The CDR3 bases are TGTGCCAGCAGTTTGGGCAGGGGAAATGGCTACACCTTC. It is translated as CASSLGRGNGYTF.

This clonotype has a count of ten or more. V and J are TRBV2 and TRBJ2-5, with TRBD2 identical over 12 bases. The CDR3 extends over 15 amino acids. The germline CDR1 and CDR2 sequences are SNHLY and FYNNEI. V dropped 6 bases and J dropped 5; count of bases not matched to a gene: 7. CDR3 residues: CASRSTSGSGETQYF. The CDR3 nucleotides read TGTGCCAGCAGGTCGACTAGCGGGAGTGGGGAGACCCAGTACTTC.

This clonotype was detected ten times or more. CDR3 sequence reads: CASSEMLAGYEQYF. The CDR3 DNA reads TGTGCCAGCAGTGAAATGCTAGCGGGATACGAGCAGTACTTC. The V call is TRBV6-1, the J call TRBJ2-7; 9 nucleotides line up with TRBD2. The J segment lost 4 bases and the V segment lost 2 bases, leaving 3 bases of the junction unmatched. Per the germline V gene, CDR1 is MNHNS and CDR2 is SASEGT. This CDR3 region has 14 residues.

This clonotype was seen at least ten times. The rearrangement joins TRBV5-1 to TRBJ1-1; D possibly corresponds to TRBD1 (6 bases). The V and J ends lost 5 bases and 0 bases respectively, with 14 bases between them. This CDR3 spans 15 amino acids. Germline V gives CDR1 SGHRS, CDR2 YFSETQ. In DNA form, the CDR3 reads TGCGCCAGCAGTCGGACAGTTCTTATGAACACTGAAGCTTTCTTT. Its translation is CASSRTVLMNTEAFF.